These T cell receptor beta chains were read from a single sample in a study of T cells in Graves' hyperthyroidism and ophthalmopathy. Each CDR3 protein gets one entry after TCRdb re-called the multiplex PCR reads with MiXCR. This sample carries 350,000 or so distinct CDR3 sequences, roughly 18% of them seen once, and the ten largest clones take 49%. Sequenced: blood. The receptors come from a woman in her 50s with Graves' hyperthyroidism. Each CDR3 is given with its conserved first and last residue. The D gene is left open where the match is weak. Clone size is stated in some rows and not others, as once, few, many or a class when expanded.

D	V	J	size	CDR3	DNA
TRBD1	TRBV7-9	TRBJ1-2	few	CASSLWDSSTGYTF	TGTGCCAGCAGCTTATGGGACAGCAGCACTGGCTACACCTTC
NA	TRBV6-1	TRBJ1-3	NA	CASSSSSASGNTIYF	TGTGCCAGCAGCTCCTCCTCGGCGTCTGGAAACACCATATATTTT
NA	TRBV5-1	TRBJ2-2	NA	CASSWAPGTGELFF	TGCGCCAGCAGCTGGGCCCCAGGGACCGGGGAGCTGTTTTTT
NA	TRBV5-1	TRBJ2-5	NA	CASSSETVQETQYF	TGCGCCAGCAGCTCTGAGACGGTGCAAGAGACCCAGTACTTC
NA	TRBV6-1	TRBJ2-5	NA	CASSHRDQETQYF	TGTGCCAGCAGTCACCGGGACCAAGAGACCCAGTACTTC
NA	TRBV2	TRBJ2-1	many	CASRGAVTYNEQFF	TGTGCCAGCAGGGGAGCGGTAACTTACAATGAGCAGTTCTTC
TRBD1	TRBV9	TRBJ2-1	NA	CASSPQRDRGGEQFF	TGTGCCAGCAGCCCACAACGGGACAGGGGGGGTGAGCAGTTCTTC
TRBD2	TRBV19	TRBJ2-1	NA	CASSTIAGDNEQFF	TGTGCCAGTAGTACGATAGCGGGAGACAATGAGCAGTTCTTC
NA	TRBV6-6	TRBJ1-2	few	CASSYSGTAYGYTF	TGTGCCAGCAGTTACTCTGGGACGGCCTATGGCTACACCTTC
NA	TRBV11-2	TRBJ1-2	NA	CASSPSEVGGYTF	TGTGCCAGCAGCCCCTCTGAAGTGGGGGGCTACACCTTC
NA	TRBV7-3	TRBJ2-6	few	CASGRKGSTGANVLTF	TGTGCCAGCGGACGAAAGGGTTCCACTGGGGCCAACGTCCTGACTTTC
NA	TRBV11-2	TRBJ2-3	NA	CASSQESLGGGADTQYF	TGTGCCAGCAGCCAAGAATCCCTTGGGGGGGGCGCGGATACGCAGTATTTT
TRBD2	TRBV27	TRBJ2-3	many	CAIPAETGLEFTDTQYF	TGTGCCATCCCAGCTGAGACGGGACTAGAGTTTACAGATACGCAGTATTTT
NA	TRBV19	TRBJ1-2	NA	CASSPVEGDYGYTF	TGTGCCAGTAGTCCTGTTGAGGGGGACTATGGCTACACCTTC
NA	TRBV5-1	TRBJ2-3	NA	CASSLNGAVTDTQYF	TGCGCCAGCAGCTTGAACGGGGCGGTGACAGATACGCAGTATTTT
NA	TRBV12-3/TRBV12-4	TRBJ2-4	NA	CASSTGMAKNIQYF	TGTGCCAGCAGCACAGGGATGGCCAAAAACATTCAGTACTTC
NA	TRBV2	TRBJ1-5	many	CASSEGELLNQPQHF	TGTGCCAGCAGTGAAGGAGAGCTTCTCAATCAGCCCCAGCATTTT
TRBD2	TRBV11-2	TRBJ2-1	many	CASSRLAGGNEQFF	TGTGCCAGCAGCCGACTAGCGGGTGGGAATGAGCAGTTCTTC
NA	TRBV27	TRBJ1-2	few	CASSSKANYGYTF	TGTGCCAGCAGTTCGAAAGCTAACTATGGCTACACCTTC
NA	TRBV28	TRBJ1-5	many	CASTPSYNRASQHF	TGTGCCAGCACTCCAAGTTACAACCGGGCCTCTCAGCATTTT
NA	TRBV7-6	TRBJ2-3	many	CASSGMSDTQYF	TGTGCCAGCAGCGGGATGTCCGATACGCAGTATTTT
TRBD1	TRBV3-1	TRBJ1-2	many	CASSRQGTDPGGYTF	TGTGCCAGCAGCCGCCAAGGGACAGATCCCGGGGGCTACACCTTC
TRBD1	TRBV6-1	TRBJ1-2	many	CASSRDRAYGYTF	TGTGCCAGTAGCAGAGACAGGGCCTATGGCTACACCTTC
NA	TRBV28	TRBJ2-7	many	CASSPTHGPYEQYF	TGTGCCAGCAGTCCGACGCATGGACCCTACGAGCAGTACTTC
TRBD1	TRBV3-1	TRBJ2-2	many	CASRDRGTGELFF	TGTGCCAGCAGGGACAGGGGGACCGGGGAGCTGTTTTTT
TRBD1	TRBV29-1	TRBJ1-4	NA	CSVEDGRQGNEKLFF	TGCAGCGTTGAAGATGGCCGACAGGGTAATGAAAAACTGTTTTTT
NA	TRBV16	TRBJ1-3	NA	CASSQIRGSDTIYF	TGTGCCAGCAGCCAAATCCGGGGTTCAGACACCATATATTTT
TRBD2	TRBV6-2/TRBV6-3	TRBJ2-3	NA	CACSLGLAGVTDTQYF	TGTGCCTGCAGCTTGGGACTAGCGGGAGTCACAGATACGCAGTATTTT
TRBD1	TRBV6-1	TRBJ1-5	NA	CAGSRTGNGQPQHF	TGTGCCGGAAGTCGGACAGGGAACGGTCAGCCCCAGCATTTT
NA	TRBV2	TRBJ2-3	many	CASSDYRSNTDTQYF	TGTGCCAGCAGTGACTACAGGAGTAACACAGATACGCAGTATTTT
NA	TRBV7-7	TRBJ2-3	many	CASSTQMADTQYF	TGTGCTAGCAGCACACAGATGGCCGATACGCAGTATTTT
NA	TRBV9	TRBJ2-3	NA	CASSVAGAFTDTQYF	TGTGCCAGCAGCGTAGCTGGGGCCTTCACAGATACGCAGTATTTT
TRBD2	TRBV29-1	TRBJ2-3	NA	CSVGGPSGGDTQYF	TGCAGCGTTGGTGGGCCTAGCGGTGGAGATACGCAGTATTTT
NA	TRBV20-1	TRBJ1-1	few	CSAPGTLNTEAFF	TGCAGTGCCCCGGGTACATTGAACACTGAAGCTTTCTTT
NA	TRBV5-1	TRBJ1-1	NA	CASSLNPETTEAFF	TGCGCCAGCAGCTTGAACCCCGAGACCACTGAAGCTTTCTTT
NA	TRBV5-4	TRBJ2-5	many	CASSWGRKNQETQYF	TGTGCCAGCAGCTGGGGACGGAAAAACCAAGAGACCCAGTACTTC
NA	TRBV6-1	TRBJ2-1	NA	CASSESGDGGVEFF	TGTGCCAGCAGTGAATCCGGGGATGGGGGAGTCGAGTTCTTC
NA	TRBV15	TRBJ2-7	few	CATSTERAYEQYF	TGTGCCACCAGCACGGAGCGGGCCTACGAGCAGTACTTC
NA	TRBV2	TRBJ2-5	few	CASSETAWGRETQYF	TGTGCCAGCAGTGAAACCGCGTGGGGCCGGGAGACCCAGTACTTC
TRBD1	TRBV7-9	TRBJ1-2	many	CASSLVDRVAQRGYTF	TGTGCCAGCAGCTTAGTGGACAGGGTGGCGCAGCGCGGCTACACCTTC
TRBD2	TRBV30	TRBJ2-3	many	CAWSVLAGSGDTQYF	TGTGCCTGGAGTGTACTAGCGGGGTCCGGGGATACGCAGTATTTT
TRBD1	TRBV2	TRBJ1-3	NA	CASTQQGAGNTIYF	TGTGCCAGCACCCAACAGGGGGCTGGAAACACCATATATTTT
NA	TRBV5-1	TRBJ2-7	few	CASSLASGQSYEQYF	TGCGCCAGCAGCTTGGCCTCAGGACAATCCTACGAGCAGTACTTC
TRBD1	TRBV6-2/TRBV6-3	TRBJ1-4	NA	CASSGTGLEKLFF	TGTGCCAGCAGCGGGACAGGACTCGAAAAACTGTTTTTT
NA	TRBV2	TRBJ1-4	many	CASKRGRNEKLFF	TGTGCCAGCAAGAGGGGCAGGAATGAAAAACTGTTTTTT
NA	TRBV5-5	TRBJ2-2	NA	CASSAEQGISPGELFF	TGTGCCAGCAGCGCAGAACAGGGAATCTCTCCGGGGGAGCTGTTTTTT
NA	TRBV28	TRBJ1-5	many	CAALPWPIQHF	TGTGCCGCCCTACCGTGGCCGATCCAGCATTTT
NA	TRBV29-1	TRBJ2-5	NA	CSVDEPETQYF	TGCAGCGTTGATGAACCGGAGACCCAGTACTTC
TRBD1	TRBV30	TRBJ2-5	many	CAWSKGQGTETQYF	TGTGCCTGGAGTAAAGGACAGGGGACGGAGACCCAGTACTTC
NA	TRBV5-6	TRBJ2-1	many	CASSAGTGNEQFF	TGTGCCAGCAGCGCGGGGACTGGAAATGAGCAGTTCTTC
TRBD1	TRBV20-1	TRBJ2-2	few	CSAGQGNTGELFF	TGCAGTGCCGGACAGGGGAACACCGGGGAGCTGTTTTTT
TRBD1	TRBV5-1	TRBJ2-5	NA	CASSRDRAHETQYF	TGCGCCAGCAGCAGAGACAGGGCCCACGAGACCCAGTACTTC
TRBD1	TRBV2	TRBJ1-6	NA	CASSTGTRGSPLHF	TGTGCCAGCAGCACCGGGACCAGGGGGTCACCCCTCCACTTT
NA	TRBV5-4	TRBJ1-1	many	CASSLSGGWTEAFF	TGTGCCAGCAGCTTGTCGGGGGGATGGACTGAAGCTTTCTTT